This record looks at one T cell receptor beta chain sequence and its context. Its antigen is not yet known. From each donor, a roughly 2.5 ml peripheral blood sample was drawn into PAXgene tubes and stored at -80 degrees C. Without any T cell sorting, total RNA was extracted from whole blood using the PAXgene blood miRNA kit on an automated QIAcube. Deep TCRalpha and TCRbeta repertoire profiling with unique molecular barcoding was performed on peripheral blood of monozygotic twin pairs concordant or discordant for inflammatory bowel disease. Smoking habits were recorded for all twin pairs, and each individual was classified as a current, former or never smoker. This specimen comes from a study of monozygotic twins with inflammatory bowel disease (dated by TCRdb to between 2018 and 2021). Background on the whole study: The full study comprised 28 monozygotic twin pairs: nine German pairs (four IBD-concordant, five IBD-discordant) and 19 IBD-discordant Danish pairs. The search for disease-associated traits relied mainly on comparing, within discordant pairs, IBD patients with their genetically identical healthy co-twins. Each individual had, on average, about 151 000 unique TCRalpha sequences and 181 000 unique TCRbeta sequences available for analysis. Results the study describes overall, beyond this receptor: The results gave no support for a single strong signal or clonotype linked to IBD. IBD patients shared fewer clonotypes with other individuals than healthy twins did, most markedly in patients showing signs of disease activity. A decrease in TCRbeta repertoire diversity, as measured by inverse Simpson index, was observed in IBD patients compared with their healthy co-twins. No difference in repertoire similarity was observed between concordant and discordant twins, possibly owing to limited statistical power. Because patients were on differing immunosuppressive treatments, the repertoires may have picked up extra background noise and inter-individual variability. The analysis was unable to tell apart different T cell subtypes.

Library construction relied on 5' RACE. The input for every TCR library was around 3,800 ng of total RNA. For each sample, cDNA synthesis with SMARTScribe reverse transcriptase was split into eight separate reactions. Unique molecular identifiers containing a 6-nucleotide sample barcode were introduced through template switching during cDNA synthesis. Two nested PCRs of 16 and 9 cycles amplified the TCRalpha and TCRbeta cDNA, and bead purification followed each PCR. Before amplification, the cDNA was treated with uracil DNA-glycosylase and purified using the QIAquick PCR purification kit. The second PCR added Illumina TruSeq-compatible adapters along with sample-specific barcodes. TapeStation and Qubit were used to check library quality and concentration, and around 5.3 ng of each library was pooled. Sequencing of the pooled libraries was done on an Illumina HiSeq2500 single-index Rapid Run using custom sequencing primers and 2 x 100 bp reads. In the paper's pipeline: PCR and sequencing errors were corrected by UMI-based consensus assembly using MiGEC version 1.2.6. MiXCR version 2.1.1 was used to carry out V(D)J alignment, clonotype assembly and CDR3 extraction. To normalise gene usage, clonotype sharing and MAIT/NKT TCR abundance, the top 1000, 10 000 and 20 000 clonotypes in each sample were analysed. After downsampling to 27 000 UMIs, diversity was calculated as the inverse Simpson index using the vegan R package. Statistical testing used paired Mann-Whitney U tests on the discordant twin pairs and applied Benjamini-Hochberg correction for multiple testing. Following TCRdb reprocessing, every CDR3 protein sequence forms one entry, and DNA is not provided. TCRdb's processing, not the study's, gives the V and J calls here. The table kept for this sample lists some 210,000 distinct CDR3 sequences. Jointly, the top ten make up roughly 1.5% of the sample.

CDR1 and CDR2, looked up from the germline V gene, are SGHRS and YFSETQ. The CDR3, cysteine through phenylalanine, is 14 amino acids long. The DNA sequence is not available. The rearranged chain carries TRBV5-1 and TRBJ2-6. The sequenced material came from blood. The receptor was derived from a human donor with ulcerative colitis or Crohn's disease, or a healthy co-twin of an affected twin (not recorded which). The CDR3 reads CASSSNSGANVLTF.